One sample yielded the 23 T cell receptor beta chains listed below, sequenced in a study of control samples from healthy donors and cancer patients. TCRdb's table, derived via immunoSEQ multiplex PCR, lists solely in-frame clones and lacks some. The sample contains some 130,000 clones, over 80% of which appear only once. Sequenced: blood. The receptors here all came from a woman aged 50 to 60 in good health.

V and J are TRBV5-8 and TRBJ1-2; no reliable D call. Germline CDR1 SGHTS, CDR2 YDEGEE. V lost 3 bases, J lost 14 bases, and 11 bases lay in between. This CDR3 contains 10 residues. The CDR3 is CASSWTGATF. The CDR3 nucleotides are TGTGCCAGCAGCTGGACGGGAGCTACCTTC.

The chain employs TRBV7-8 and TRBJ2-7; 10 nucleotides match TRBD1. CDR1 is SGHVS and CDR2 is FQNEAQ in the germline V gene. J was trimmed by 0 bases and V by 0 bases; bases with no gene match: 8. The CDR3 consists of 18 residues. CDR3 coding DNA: TGTGCCAGCAGCTTAGCCTCAATTGGGACAGGGGCCTCCTACGAGCAGTACTTC. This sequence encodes CASSLASIGTGASYEQYF.

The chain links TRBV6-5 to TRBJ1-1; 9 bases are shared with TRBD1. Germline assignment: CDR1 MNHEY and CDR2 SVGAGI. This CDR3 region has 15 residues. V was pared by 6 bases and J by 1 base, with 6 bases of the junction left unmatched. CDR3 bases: TGTGCCAGCAGAACAGGGGGCGCGGGGAACACTGAAGCTTTCTTT. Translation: CASRTGGAGNTEAFF.

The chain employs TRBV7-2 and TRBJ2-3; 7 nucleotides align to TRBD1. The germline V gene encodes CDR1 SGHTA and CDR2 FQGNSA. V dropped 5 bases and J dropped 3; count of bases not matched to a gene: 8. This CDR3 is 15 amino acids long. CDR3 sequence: CASSTQGVATDTQYF. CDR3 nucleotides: TGTGCCAGCAGCACCCAGGGGGTAGCGACAGATACGCAGTATTTT.

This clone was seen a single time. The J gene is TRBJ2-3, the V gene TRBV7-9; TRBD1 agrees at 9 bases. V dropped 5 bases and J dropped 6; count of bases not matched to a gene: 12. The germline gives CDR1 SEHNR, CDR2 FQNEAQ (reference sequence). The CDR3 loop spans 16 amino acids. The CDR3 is CASSKVGTGLSDTQYF. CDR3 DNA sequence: TGTGCCAGCAGCAAAGTGGGGACAGGGCTTTCGGATACGCAGTATTTT.

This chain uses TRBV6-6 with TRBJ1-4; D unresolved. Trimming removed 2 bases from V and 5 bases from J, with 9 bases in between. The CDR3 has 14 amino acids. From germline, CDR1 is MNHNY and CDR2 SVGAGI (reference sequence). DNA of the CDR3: TGTGCCAGCAGTTACCTGGGCCGGAATGAAAAACTGTTTTTT. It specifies CASSYLGRNEKLFF.

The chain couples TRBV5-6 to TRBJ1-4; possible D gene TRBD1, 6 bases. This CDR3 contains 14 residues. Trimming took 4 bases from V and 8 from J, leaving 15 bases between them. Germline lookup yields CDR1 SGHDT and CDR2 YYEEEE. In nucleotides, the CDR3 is TGTGCCAGCAGCGTCGGGGGGCCCGGGGAAAAACTGTTTTTT. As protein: CASSVGGPGEKLFF. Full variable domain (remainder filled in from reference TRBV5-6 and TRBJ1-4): DAGVTQSPTHLIKTRGQQVTLRCSPKSGHDTVSWYQQALGQGPQFIFQYYEEEERQRGNFPDRFSGHQFPNYSSELNVNALLLGDSALYLCASSVGGPGEKLFFGSGTQLSVL.

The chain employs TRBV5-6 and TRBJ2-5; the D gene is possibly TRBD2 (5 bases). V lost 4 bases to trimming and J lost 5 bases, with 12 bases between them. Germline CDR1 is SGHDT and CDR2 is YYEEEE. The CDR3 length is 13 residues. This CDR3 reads CASSPRGFETQYF. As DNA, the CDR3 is TGTGCCAGCAGCCCGCGCGGGTTTGAGACCCAGTACTTC.

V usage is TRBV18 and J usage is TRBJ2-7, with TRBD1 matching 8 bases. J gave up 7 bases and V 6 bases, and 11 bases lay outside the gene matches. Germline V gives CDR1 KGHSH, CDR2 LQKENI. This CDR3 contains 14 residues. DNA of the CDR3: TGTGCCAGCTCCCCTTGGAGCAGGGGGCAGGAGCAGTACTTC. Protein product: CASSPWSRGQEQYF.

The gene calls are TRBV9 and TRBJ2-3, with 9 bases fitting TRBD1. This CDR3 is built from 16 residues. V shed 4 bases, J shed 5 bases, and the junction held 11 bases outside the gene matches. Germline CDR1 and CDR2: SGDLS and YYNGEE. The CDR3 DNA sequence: TGTGCCAGCAGCCCTGGTCACAGGGGGCCAGGAGATACGCAGTATTTT. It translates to CASSPGHRGPGDTQYF.

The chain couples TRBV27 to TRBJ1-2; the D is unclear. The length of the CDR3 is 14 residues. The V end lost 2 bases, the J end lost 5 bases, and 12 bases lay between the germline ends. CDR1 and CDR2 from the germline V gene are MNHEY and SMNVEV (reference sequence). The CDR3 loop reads CASSLTHSEYGYTF. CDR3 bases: TGTGCCAGCAGTTTAACTCACAGCGAATATGGCTACACCTTC.

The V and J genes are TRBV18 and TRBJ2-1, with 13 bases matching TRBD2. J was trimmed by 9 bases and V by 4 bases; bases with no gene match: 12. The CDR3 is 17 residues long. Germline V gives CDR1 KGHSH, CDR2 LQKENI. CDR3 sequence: CASSHAGTSGDYAEQFF. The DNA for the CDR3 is TGTGCCAGCTCACACGCCGGGACTAGCGGGGATTATGCTGAGCAGTTCTTC.

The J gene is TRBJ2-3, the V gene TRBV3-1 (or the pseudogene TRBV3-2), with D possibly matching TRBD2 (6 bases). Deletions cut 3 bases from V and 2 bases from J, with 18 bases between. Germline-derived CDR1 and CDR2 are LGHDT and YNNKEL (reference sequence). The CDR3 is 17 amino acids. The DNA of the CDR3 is TGTGCCAGCAGCCATTTTTCTCGAGCGGGCTCCACAGATACGCAGTATTTT. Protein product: CASSHFSRAGSTDTQYF.

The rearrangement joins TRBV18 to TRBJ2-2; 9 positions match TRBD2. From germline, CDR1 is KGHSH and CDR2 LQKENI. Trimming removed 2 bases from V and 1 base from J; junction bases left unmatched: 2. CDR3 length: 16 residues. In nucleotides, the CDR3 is TGTGCCAGCTCACCAACACTAGCGGGGAACACCGGGGAGCTGTTTTTT. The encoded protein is CASSPTLAGNTGELFF.

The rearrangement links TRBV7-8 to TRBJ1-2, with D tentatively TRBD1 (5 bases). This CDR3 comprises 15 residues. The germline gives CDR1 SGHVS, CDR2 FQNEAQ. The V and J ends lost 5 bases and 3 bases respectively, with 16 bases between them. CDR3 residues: CASSRDSFLDYGYTF. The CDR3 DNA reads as TGTGCCAGCAGCAGAGACAGCTTTCTGGACTATGGCTACACCTTC.

The CDR3 spells CASSANSNQPQHF. CDR3 sequence (DNA): TGTGCCAGCAGTGCCAATAGCAATCAGCCCCAGCATTTT. The chain carries TRBV27 and TRBJ1-5; D gene unclear. This CDR3 has 13 amino acids. V was shortened by 5 bases and J by 0 bases, with 5 bases between the two germline ends. Per germline, CDR1 MNHEY and CDR2 SMNVEV (reference sequence).

The CDR3 region is CASSMGGETQYF. As DNA, the CDR3 is TGTGCCAGTAGTATGGGAGGAGAGACCCAGTACTTC. The chain links TRBV19 to TRBJ2-5, with a possible D match to TRBD2 (6 bases). The V gene's germline CDR1 is LNHDA and CDR2 SQIVND (reference sequence). The CDR3 covers 12 residues. V dropped 3 bases and J dropped 4 bases, with 6 bases sitting between them. The whole variable domain, filled in from reference TRBV19 and TRBJ2-5, reads DGGITQSPKYLFRKEGQNVTLSCEQNLNHDAMYWYRQDPGQGLRLIYYSQIVNDFQKGDIAEGYSVSREKKESFPLTVTSAQKNPTAFYLCASSMGGETQYFGPGTRLLVL.

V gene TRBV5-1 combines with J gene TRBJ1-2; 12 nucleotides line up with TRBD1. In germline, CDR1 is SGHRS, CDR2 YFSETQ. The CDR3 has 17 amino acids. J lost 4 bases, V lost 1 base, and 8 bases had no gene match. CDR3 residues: CASSLSGQGASGYGYTF. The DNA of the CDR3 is TGCGCCAGCAGCTTGTCGGGACAGGGGGCATCTGGCTATGGCTACACCTTC.

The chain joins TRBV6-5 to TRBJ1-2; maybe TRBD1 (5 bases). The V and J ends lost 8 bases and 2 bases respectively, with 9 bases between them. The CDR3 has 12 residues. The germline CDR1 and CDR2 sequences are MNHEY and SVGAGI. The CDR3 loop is CASSRGNYGYTF. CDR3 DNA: TGTGCCAGCTCGAGGGGAAACTATGGCTACACCTTC.

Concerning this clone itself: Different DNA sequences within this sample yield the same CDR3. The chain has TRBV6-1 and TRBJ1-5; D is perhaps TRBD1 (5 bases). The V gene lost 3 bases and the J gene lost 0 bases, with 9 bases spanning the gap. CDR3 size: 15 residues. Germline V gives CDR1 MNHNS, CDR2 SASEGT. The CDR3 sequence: CASSEAGHSNQPQHF. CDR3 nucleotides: TGTGCCAGCAGTGAGGCAGGGCATAGCAATCAGCCCCAGCATTTT.

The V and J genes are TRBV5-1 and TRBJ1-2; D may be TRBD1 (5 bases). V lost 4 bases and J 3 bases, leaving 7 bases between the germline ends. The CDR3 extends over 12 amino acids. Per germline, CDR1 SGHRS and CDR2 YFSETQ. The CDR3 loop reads CASSGTYYGYTF. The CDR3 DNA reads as TGCGCCAGCAGCGGGACCTACTATGGCTACACCTTC.

CDR3 in amino acids: CASSPKFIGELFF. Written as DNA, the CDR3 is TGTGCCAGCAGCCCCAAATTTATCGGGGAGCTGTTTTTT. The rearrangement links TRBV7-2 to TRBJ2-2; D is ambiguous. Trimming cost V 5 bases and J 7 bases, with 11 bases left between them. Germline V gene sequence: CDR1 SGHTA, CDR2 FQGNSA. This CDR3 spans 13 amino acids.

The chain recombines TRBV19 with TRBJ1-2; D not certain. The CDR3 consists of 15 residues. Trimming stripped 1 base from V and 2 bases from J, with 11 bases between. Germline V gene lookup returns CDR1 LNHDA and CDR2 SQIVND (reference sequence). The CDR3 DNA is TGTGCCAGTAGTATAGCCCCGAACTTAAACTATGGCTACACCTTC. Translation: CASSIAPNLNYGYTF.